The T cell receptor beta chain described here comes from a study of vaccination and CD4 T cells after COVID-19. Across the whole study: Post-diagnosis, post-COVID samples were collected after a median 101 days, ranging 35 to 161.

About this clonotype: What it binds is unknown.

Treatment noted: approximately nine-day PBMC culture with coronavirus spike peptide pools or control peptides (ViraFEST assay). Germline V CDR1 and CDR2: MNHEY, SMNVEV (reference sequence). V lost 0 bases, J lost 4 bases, and 5 bases stayed unmatched. This CDR3 is built from 15 residues. Sequenced with the Oncomine TCR Beta short-read assay was DNA taken from cultured CD4+ T cells. Each CDR3 protein gets one entry after TCRdb re-called the PCR reads with MiXCR. The sample includes about 15,000 distinct CDR3 sequences, roughly 28% of them seen just once. General study points: Convalescent patients were relatively few, and early post-infection timepoints were missing.

The origin of this receptor is a human donor with COVID-19. The sequenced sample consisted of cultured CD4+ T cells from blood. J is TRBJ1-2 and V is TRBV27; TRBD1 matches 7 bases. Here the CDR3 DNA reads TGTGCCAGCAGTTTATCGCCCAGGGACAGCTATGGCTACACCTTC. As protein: CASSLSPRDSYGYTF.